Below are 16 T cell receptor beta chains sequenced from a single sample in a study of Graves' ophthalmopathy and Graves' hyperthyroidism. The sequenced template was RNA, covering the TCR beta CDR3 region. HTBI primers were used in a first-round RT-PCR, which preceded a second-round multiplex PCR. One entry per CDR3 protein, called by TCRdb with MiXCR from the multiplex PCR reads. The sample holds fewer than 600,000 distinct CDR3 sequences, 14% seen once. The material sequenced was blood. Receptors originate from a woman younger than 45 with Graves' ophthalmopathy.

In this sample, this clonotype turned up many times. V and J are TRBV6-2 or TRBV6-3 and TRBJ1-1; D remains unclear. Germline CDR1 and CDR2: MNHEY and SVGEGT. V gave up 8 bases and J gave up 1 base, with 14 bases separating them. CDR3 length: 14 residues. CDR3: CASLPTHWNTEAFF. Written as DNA, the CDR3 is TGTGCCAGCTTGCCCACTCACTGGAACACTGAAGCTTTCTTT.

This clonotype was detected only a few times. In DNA form, the CDR3 reads TGCGCCAGCAGCTTGGAACCGGGACAGAGTTCCTACGAGCAGTACTTC. It codes for CASSLEPGQSSYEQYF. The rearrangement joins TRBV5-1 to TRBJ2-7, with TRBD1 matching over 7 bases. V gave up 0 bases and J gave up 1 base; unmatched junction bases: 7. This CDR3 is 16 amino acids long. Per the germline V gene, CDR1 is SGHRS and CDR2 is YFSETQ. Based on the CDR3 plus reference TRBV5-1 and TRBJ2-7, the full variable domain is KAGVTQTPRYLIKTRGQQVTLSCSPISGHRSVSWYQQTPGQGLQFLFEYFSETQRNKGNFPGRFSGRQFSNSRSEMNVSTLELGDSALYLCASSLEPGQSSYEQYFGPGTRLTVT.

This clonotype was seen ten or more times. V and J are TRBV14 and TRBJ2-5; the match to TRBD2 covers 7 bases. The CDR3 sequence is 14 residues long. CDR1 and CDR2 from the germline V gene are SGHDN and FVKESK. Unmatched junction bases numbered 9, after V lost 4 bases and J lost 7 bases. This CDR3 is CASSLGGRGVTQYF. The DNA for the CDR3 is TGTGCCAGCAGCCTGGGCGGGAGAGGAGTGACCCAGTACTTC.

This clonotype has a count of ten or more. The CDR3 loop reads CASSYGGSGNTIYF. The CDR3 DNA reads as TGTGCCAGCAGTTACGGGGGCTCCGGAAACACCATATATTTT. The chain uses TRBV6-5 and TRBJ1-3, with D tentatively TRBD1 (6 bases). Germline lookup yields CDR1 MNHEY and CDR2 SVGAGI. This CDR3 spans 14 amino acids. V gave up 2 bases and J gave up 4 bases, with 9 bases separating them.

This clonotype was observed many times. The rearrangement joins TRBV24-1 to TRBJ2-7; D is unclear. Trimming took 7 bases from V and 0 from J, leaving 9 bases between them. The V gene's germline CDR1 is KGHDR and CDR2 SFDVKD. CDR3 length: 13 amino acids. CDR3 residues: CATRGPPSYEQYF. Written as DNA, the CDR3 is TGTGCCACCAGGGGCCCCCCCTCCTACGAGCAGTACTTC.

This chain connects TRBV29-1 to TRBJ2-2; TRBD1 matches 10 bases. Germline V gene data show CDR1 as SQVTM and CDR2 as ANQGSEA. The CDR3 sequence is 13 residues long. V lost 7 bases and J lost 7; bases outside the gene matches: 6. DNA for the CDR3: TGCAGCGCCGGACAGGGGGAAATCGGGGAGCTGTTTTTT. This sequence encodes CSAGQGEIGELFF.

This chain links TRBV7-2 with TRBJ2-2; tentative D call: TRBD2 (5 bases). Trimming cost V 3 bases and J 7 bases, with 12 bases left between them. The CDR3 consists of 14 residues. CDR1 is SGHTA and CDR2 is FQGNSA in the germline V gene. The CDR3 is CASSFLDGSGELFF. The CDR3, as DNA: TGTGCCAGCAGCTTCCTCGATGGGAGCGGGGAGCTGTTTTTT.

In this sample, this clonotype turned up many times. V gene TRBV20-1 combines with J gene TRBJ1-1, with D possibly being TRBD1 (6 bases). Deletions cut 1 base from V and 3 bases from J, with 12 bases between. Looked up from germline, CDR1 is DFQATT and CDR2 is SNEGSKA (reference sequence). The CDR3 extends over 14 amino acids. CDR3 region: CSARVWTVDTEAFF. CDR3 bases: TGCAGTGCTAGAGTTTGGACAGTGGACACTGAAGCTTTCTTT.

The chain couples TRBV28 to TRBJ2-7; TRBD1 matches at 12 bases. The CDR3 contains 15 residues. The V gene's germline CDR1 is MDHEN and CDR2 SYDVKM. The V segment lost 5 bases and the J segment 7 bases; nucleotides outside the gene matches: 9. Written as DNA, the CDR3 is TGTGCCAGCAGTGCCTCGGGACAGGGGGCAGGGGAGCAGTACTTC. This sequence encodes CASSASGQGAGEQYF.

This clonotype was found a few times. An end of the junction differs from the germline gene, which may be a read error. This chain joins TRBV30 and TRBJ1-6; 8 bases map to TRBD1. This CDR3 is 11 amino acids long. Germline assignment: CDR1 GTSNPN and CDR2 SVGIG (reference sequence). CDR3 nucleotides: TGTGCCTGGATAGATCGGGGACAGGTGGGCTTT. It yields the protein CAWIDRGQVGF.

This sequence joins TRBV5-5 and TRBJ1-1; no definite D call. This CDR3 contains 12 residues. Germline-derived CDR1 and CDR2 are SGHKS and YYEKEE (reference sequence). V was pared by 0 bases and J by 8 bases, with 8 bases between. In nucleotides, the CDR3 is TGTGCCAGCAGCTTGGGAATAGGCGAAGCTTTCTTT. It is translated as CASSLGIGEAFF.

The sample holds many counts of this clonotype. The chain employs TRBV20-1 and TRBJ2-5; D could derive from TRBD1 or TRBD2 (6 bases each). The CDR3 extends over 15 amino acids. Per germline, CDR1 DFQATT and CDR2 SNEGSKA (reference sequence). Trimming took off 4 bases at V and 5 bases at J, with 20 bases between the two ends. As DNA, the CDR3 is TGCAGTGCTAACCCCTTTAGGGGGGACGGGGAGACCCAGTACTTC. Encoded protein: CSANPFRGDGETQYF.

The genes are TRBV15 and TRBJ2-5; D gene ambiguous. This CDR3 is built from 12 residues. Germline CDR1 is LNHNV and CDR2 is YYDKDF (reference sequence). V shed 2 bases and J shed 5 bases, with 6 bases lying between them. In nucleotides, the CDR3 is TGTGCCACCAGCAGAAGAAGCGAGACCCAGTACTTC. It yields the protein CATSRRSETQYF.

This clonotype was picked up many times. V and J are TRBV30 and TRBJ1-1; D is unresolved. V lost 4 bases and J lost 0, with 12 bases in between. From germline, CDR1 is GTSNPN and CDR2 SVGIG (reference sequence). CDR3 length equals 14 residues. CDR3: CAWKLGSLNTEAFF. CDR3 coding DNA: TGTGCCTGGAAGCTCGGCAGCCTGAACACTGAAGCTTTCTTT.

This clonotype was detected ten times or more. V usage is TRBV12-3 or TRBV12-4 and J usage is TRBJ1-3, with unresolved D. Trimming took 3 bases from V and 8 from J, leaving 11 bases between them. This CDR3 contains 13 residues. The CDR3, as DNA: TGTGCCAGCAGTTTCCGACCCTATGACACCATATATTTT. Protein sequence: CASSFRPYDTIYF.

The table lists this clonotype with many counts. The chain couples TRBV12-3 or TRBV12-4 to TRBJ1-5, with 10 bases that match TRBD1. The ends lost 6 bases at V and 2 bases at J; junction bases unmatched: 1. This CDR3 is 14 amino acids long. This chain's CDR3 is CASRGTGGNQPQHF. The CDR3 coding sequence is TGTGCCAGCAGGGGGACAGGGGGCAATCAGCCCCAGCATTTT.